This T cell receptor beta chain is from a study of naive and memory T cell subsets. Study results and caveats: Naive repertoires, especially CD8, held a few larger clonotypes, possibly memory cells re-expressing CD45RA. A clonotype means one alpha or beta sequence, not an alpha/beta pair.

An equimolar mix of two oligonucleotides served as the beta constant-region primer for TRBC1 and TRBC2. In TCRdb, the UMI-ligation and nested PCR reads were re-called with MiXCR into one record per CDR3 protein. The sample records 130,000 to 150,000 distinct CDR3 sequences, about 17% being singletons. This CDR3 comprises 17 residues. Germline V gene data show CDR1 as LGHDT and CDR2 as YNNKEL (reference sequence). Trimming took 3 bases from V and 7 from J; bases not matched to a gene: 10. This clonotype was picked up a small number of times. Its matching antigen is unknown. The chain uses TRBV3-1 and TRBJ2-1; the match to TRBD2 covers 12 bases. This receptor was identified in a human donor in good health. The source material was naive CD4+ T cells from blood. Here the CDR3 DNA reads TGTGCCAGCAGCCACATTGTGTCTAGCGGGAGGGGGAATGAGCAGTTCTTC. Translation gives CASSHIVSSGRGNEQFF.